Listed below are T cell receptor beta chains from one sample, sequenced in a study of cytomegalovirus exposure and HLA in healthy donors. Method: immunoSEQ multiplex PCR; TCRdb's copy keeps in-frame clones and lacks some. This table holds some 99,000 clones, 73% found once. The sample comprised PBMCs. The receptors stem from a man in his forties in good health and CMV-seronegative. The CDR3 runs from the conserved cysteine through the conserved F or W. Fields, in order: V gene, clone size, D gene, J gene, CDR3 protein, CDR3 DNA. D genes are given only for firm matches. Clone size is stated in some rows and not others, as once, few, many or a class when expanded.

v_call: TRBV11-2
clone_size: NA
d_call: TRBD1
j_call: TRBJ1-6
cdr3_aa: CASSSLDRGNSPLHF
cdr3_nt: TGTGCCAGCAGCTCACTGGACAGGGGAAATTCACCCCTCCACTTT

v_call: TRBV2
clone_size: few
d_call: NA
j_call: TRBJ1-4
cdr3_aa: CATDDAENEKLFF
cdr3_nt: TGTGCCACCGACGACGCGGAGAATGAAAAACTGTTTTTT

v_call: TRBV6-5
clone_size: NA
d_call: NA
j_call: TRBJ2-7
cdr3_aa: CASMGQTYEQYF
cdr3_nt: TGTGCCAGCATGGGCCAGACCTACGAGCAGTACTTC

v_call: TRBV29-1
clone_size: few
d_call: NA
j_call: TRBJ1-6
cdr3_aa: CSVEGGGSNSPLHF
cdr3_nt: TGCAGCGTTGAAGGCGGGGGTTCCAATTCACCCCTCCACTTT

v_call: TRBV2
clone_size: NA
d_call: NA
j_call: TRBJ1-4
cdr3_aa: CASSDLDIFEKLFF
cdr3_nt: TGTGCCAGCAGTGATTTGGACATTTTCGAAAAACTGTTTTTT

v_call: TRBV7-3
clone_size: NA
d_call: TRBD1
j_call: TRBJ2-3
cdr3_aa: CASSLTGPRDTQYF
cdr3_nt: TGTGCCAGCAGCTTGACAGGGCCGAGGGATACGCAGTATTTT

v_call: TRBV19
clone_size: NA
d_call: TRBD1
j_call: TRBJ2-3
cdr3_aa: CASSKGQGPDTQYF
cdr3_nt: TGTGCCAGTAGTAAAGGACAGGGGCCAGATACGCAGTATTTT

v_call: TRBV7-2
clone_size: NA
d_call: NA
j_call: TRBJ1-4
cdr3_aa: CASSLGSNEKLFF
cdr3_nt: TGTGCCAGCAGCTTAGGCAGTAATGAAAAACTGTTTTTT

v_call: TRBV14
clone_size: few
d_call: NA
j_call: TRBJ2-7
cdr3_aa: CASSRDNSYEQYF
cdr3_nt: TGTGCCAGCAGCCGAGACAACTCCTACGAGCAGTACTTC

v_call: TRBV6-5
clone_size: few
d_call: TRBD1
j_call: TRBJ2-7
cdr3_aa: CASRADRGGEQYF
cdr3_nt: TGTGCCAGCAGGGCGGACAGGGGTGGCGAGCAGTACTTC

v_call: TRBV5-1
clone_size: NA
d_call: NA
j_call: TRBJ2-2
cdr3_aa: CVSSLTDSWGGELFF
cdr3_nt: TGCGTCAGCAGCTTAACGGACTCCTGGGGCGGGGAGCTGTTTTTT

v_call: TRBV7-9
clone_size: NA
d_call: NA
j_call: TRBJ1-2
cdr3_aa: CASGAAGWYGYTF
cdr3_nt: TGTGCCAGTGGGGCGGCAGGATGGTACGGCTACACCTTC

v_call: TRBV27
clone_size: NA
d_call: NA
j_call: TRBJ2-5
cdr3_aa: CASSFIGKQETQYF
cdr3_nt: TGTGCCAGCAGTTTCATCGGTAAACAAGAGACCCAGTACTTC

v_call: TRBV10-3
clone_size: NA
d_call: NA
j_call: TRBJ1-5
cdr3_aa: CAISPGVGNQPQHF
cdr3_nt: TGTGCCATCAGCCCAGGGGTGGGGAATCAGCCCCAGCATTTT

v_call: TRBV29-1
clone_size: NA
d_call: TRBD2
j_call: TRBJ2-5
cdr3_aa: CSVASGGTQETQYF
cdr3_nt: TGCAGCGTTGCCAGCGGGGGAACACAAGAGACCCAGTACTTC

v_call: TRBV5-1
clone_size: NA
d_call: TRBD1
j_call: TRBJ1-1
cdr3_aa: CASSLTGGTEAFF
cdr3_nt: TGCGCCAGCAGCTTAACAGGGGGTACTGAAGCTTTCTTT

v_call: TRBV27
clone_size: NA
d_call: TRBD1
j_call: TRBJ2-1
cdr3_aa: CASSEGQGFYNEQFF
cdr3_nt: TGTGCCAGCAGTGAGGGACAGGGGTTCTACAATGAGCAGTTCTTC

v_call: TRBV2
clone_size: NA
d_call: TRBD1
j_call: TRBJ1-1
cdr3_aa: CASMTGTEAFF
cdr3_nt: TGTGCCAGTATGACAGGGACTGAAGCTTTCTTT

v_call: TRBV6-6
clone_size: NA
d_call: NA
j_call: TRBJ1-5
cdr3_aa: CASTTRARQPQHF
cdr3_nt: TGTGCCAGCACCACGAGGGCACGGCAGCCCCAGCATTTT

v_call: TRBV4-1
clone_size: NA
d_call: TRBD1
j_call: TRBJ2-7
cdr3_aa: CASSPYEGDSYYEQYF
cdr3_nt: TGCGCCAGCAGCCCTTACGAAGGGGACAGTTACTACGAGCAGTACTTC